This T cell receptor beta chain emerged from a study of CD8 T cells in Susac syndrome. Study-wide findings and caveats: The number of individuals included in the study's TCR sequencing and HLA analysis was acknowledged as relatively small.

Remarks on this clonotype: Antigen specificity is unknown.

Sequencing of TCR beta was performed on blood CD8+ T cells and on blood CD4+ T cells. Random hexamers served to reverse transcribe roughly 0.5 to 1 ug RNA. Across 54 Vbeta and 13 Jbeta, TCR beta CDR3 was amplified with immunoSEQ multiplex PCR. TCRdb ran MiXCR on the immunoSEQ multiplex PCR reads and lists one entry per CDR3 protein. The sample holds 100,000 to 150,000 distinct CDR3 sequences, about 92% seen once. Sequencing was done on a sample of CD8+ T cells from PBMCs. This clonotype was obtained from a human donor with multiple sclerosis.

CDR3 sequence reads: CASTWGAGTDTQYF. The CDR3 DNA follows: TGTGCCAGCACCTGGGGGGCGGGAACAGATACGCAGTATTTT. The chain links TRBV7-9 to TRBJ2-3, with D perhaps TRBD1 or TRBD2 (6 bases each). Trimming shortened V by 7 bases and J by 3 bases, and 14 bases separated the two germline ends. CDR1 is SEHNR and CDR2 is FQNEAQ in the germline V gene (reference sequence). The CDR3 spans 14 residues.